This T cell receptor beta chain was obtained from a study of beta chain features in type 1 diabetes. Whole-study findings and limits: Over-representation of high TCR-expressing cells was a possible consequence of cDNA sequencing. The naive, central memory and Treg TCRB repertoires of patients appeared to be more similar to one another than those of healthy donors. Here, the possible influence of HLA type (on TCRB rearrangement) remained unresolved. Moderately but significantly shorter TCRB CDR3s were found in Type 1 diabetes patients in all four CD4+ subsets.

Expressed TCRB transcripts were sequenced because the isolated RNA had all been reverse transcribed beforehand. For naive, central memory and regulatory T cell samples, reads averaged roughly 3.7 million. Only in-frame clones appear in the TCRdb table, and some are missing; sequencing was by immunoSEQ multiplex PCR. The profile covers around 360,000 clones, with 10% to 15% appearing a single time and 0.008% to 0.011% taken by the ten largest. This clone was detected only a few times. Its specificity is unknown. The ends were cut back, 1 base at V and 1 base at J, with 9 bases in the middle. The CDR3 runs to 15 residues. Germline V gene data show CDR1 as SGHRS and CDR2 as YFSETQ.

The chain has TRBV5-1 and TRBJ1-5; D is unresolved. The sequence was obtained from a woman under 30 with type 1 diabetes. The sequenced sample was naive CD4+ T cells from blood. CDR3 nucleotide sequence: TGCGCCAGCAGCTTGAGAGGGCTGAGCAATCAGCCCCAGCATTTT. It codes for CASSLRGLSNQPQHF.